The clone carrying this TCR beta chain was counted a few times. The CDR3 is 14 amino acids. Germline values: CDR1 GTSNPN, CDR2 SVGIG (reference sequence). V lost 2 bases and J 10 bases, leaving 18 bases between the germline ends. These data are taken from a study of T cells in Graves' hyperthyroidism and ophthalmopathy. Using RNA transcripts as the source, TCR beta CDR3 regions were amplified. HTBI primers drove first-round RT-PCR of the TCR CDR3. TCRdb reprocessed the multiplex PCR reads via MiXCR and lists one record per CDR3 protein. This table holds under 400,000 distinct CDR3 sequences, roughly 17% found once.

The chain is built from TRBV30 and TRBJ2-1; TRBD1 or TRBD2 may be the D gene (6 bases each). This TCR derives from a man aged 25-45 years with Graves' hyperthyroidism. The specimen sequenced was blood. CDR3 nucleotides: TGTGCCTGGAGTCTGGACAGTGGAAGCGGGGAGCAGTTCTTC. Translation: CAWSLDSGSGEQFF. Together with reference TRBV30 and TRBJ2-1, the CDR3 gives the full variable domain: SQTIHQWPATLVQPVGSPLSLECTVEGTSNPNLYWYRQAAGRGLQLLFYSVGIGQISSEVPQNLSASRPQDRQFILSSKKLLLSDSGFYLCAWSLDSGSGEQFFGPGTRLTVL.